This TCR beta chain was observed in a study of prognosis after radiotherapy for stage I lung cancer. Study-level background: The non-small cell lung cancer patients were all considered medically inoperable, with comorbidities accounting for this in 11 to 12 of them.

Germline V gene data show CDR1 as LGHNA and CDR2 as YSLEER. V was pared by 1 base and J by 5 bases, with 5 bases of the junction left unmatched. CDR3 size: 15 residues. Study-wide results and caveats: After stereotactic body radiation therapy, median unique TCR clones were some 7,000, down from approximately 10,000.

The table lists this clonotype with many counts. Its matching antigen is unknown. The study amplified the TCR beta CDR3 region from genomic DNA. This amplification was carried out by two rounds of multiplex PCR. First-round PCR used primers specific to each TRBV and TRBJ gene. TCRdb processed the multiplex PCR reads anew with MiXCR; each CDR3 protein has one entry. The sample consists of roughly 13,000 distinct CDR3 sequences, approximately 47% of them appearing once. The clonotype was recovered from a donor aged 50 or older with non-small cell lung cancer. The material was PBMCs, obtained before or after stereotactic body radiation therapy (not recorded which). The gene calls are TRBV4-3 and TRBJ2-1; the match to TRBD2 covers 7 bases. Written as DNA, the CDR3 is TGCGCCAGCAGCCAAGCCACCGGGACTAACAATGAGCAGTTCTTC. Its protein is CASSQATGTNNEQFF.